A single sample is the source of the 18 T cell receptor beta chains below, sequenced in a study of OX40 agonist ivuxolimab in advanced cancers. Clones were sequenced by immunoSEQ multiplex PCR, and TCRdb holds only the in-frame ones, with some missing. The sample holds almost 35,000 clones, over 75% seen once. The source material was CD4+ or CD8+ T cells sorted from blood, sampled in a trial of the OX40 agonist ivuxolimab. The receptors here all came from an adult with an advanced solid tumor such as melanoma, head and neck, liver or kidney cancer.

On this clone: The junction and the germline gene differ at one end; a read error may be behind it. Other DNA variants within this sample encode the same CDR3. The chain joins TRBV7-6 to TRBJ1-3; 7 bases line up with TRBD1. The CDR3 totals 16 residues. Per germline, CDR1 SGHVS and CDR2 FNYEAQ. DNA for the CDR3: TGTGCCAGCAGCTTAGGGGACAGCCACTCTGGGAACACCATATATTTT. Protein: CASSLGDSHSGNTIYF.

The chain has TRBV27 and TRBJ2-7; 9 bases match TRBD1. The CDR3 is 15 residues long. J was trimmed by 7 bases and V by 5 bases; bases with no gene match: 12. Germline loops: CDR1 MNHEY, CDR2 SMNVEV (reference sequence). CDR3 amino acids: CASSTFVGTGREQYF. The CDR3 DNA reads TGTGCCAGCAGTACGTTCGTCGGGACAGGGAGGGAGCAGTACTTC.

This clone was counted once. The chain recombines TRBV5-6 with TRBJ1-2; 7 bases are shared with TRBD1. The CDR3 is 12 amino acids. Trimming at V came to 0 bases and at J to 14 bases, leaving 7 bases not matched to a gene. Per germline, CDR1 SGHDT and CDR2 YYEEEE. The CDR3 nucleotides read TGTGCCAGCAGCTTGGCCGCGACAGGGTGGACCTTC. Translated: CASSLAATGWTF.

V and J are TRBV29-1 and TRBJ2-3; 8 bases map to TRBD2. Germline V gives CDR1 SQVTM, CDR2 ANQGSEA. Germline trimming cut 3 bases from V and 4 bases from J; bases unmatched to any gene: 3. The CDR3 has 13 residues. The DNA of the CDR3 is TGCAGCGTTGAGGGGCGGGGGGCAGATACGCAGTATTTT. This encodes CSVEGRGADTQYF.

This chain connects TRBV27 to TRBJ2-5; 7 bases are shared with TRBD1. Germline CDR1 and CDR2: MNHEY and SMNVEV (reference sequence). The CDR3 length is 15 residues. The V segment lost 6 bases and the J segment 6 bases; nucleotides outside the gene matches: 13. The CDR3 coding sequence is TGTGCCAGCAGCGTAGGACAGGATAGTAGGCAGACCCAGTACTTC. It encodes CASSVGQDSRQTQYF.

This CDR3 is CASSFDGHYGYTF. Written as DNA, the CDR3 is TGTGCCAGCAGTTTCGACGGGCACTATGGCTACACCTTC. The chain joins TRBV27 to TRBJ1-2; the D is unclear. Germline V gives CDR1 MNHEY, CDR2 SMNVEV (reference sequence). V was clipped by 3 bases and J by 3 bases, with 8 bases between them. The CDR3 length is 13 residues.

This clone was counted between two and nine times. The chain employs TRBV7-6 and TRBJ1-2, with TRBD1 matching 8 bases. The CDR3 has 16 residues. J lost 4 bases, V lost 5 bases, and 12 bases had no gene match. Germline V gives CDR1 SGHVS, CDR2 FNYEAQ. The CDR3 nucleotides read TGTGCCAGCAGCCCCGGGGAAGGACAGGGCATCTATGGCTACACCTTC. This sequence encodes CASSPGEGQGIYGYTF.

This CDR3 is CASSFGQGNTIYF. DNA for the CDR3: TGTGCCAGCAGCTTCGGGCAAGGAAACACCATATATTTT. This rearrangement joins TRBV5-4 to TRBJ1-3; no clear D. The germline V gene encodes CDR1 SGHNT and CDR2 YYREEE (reference sequence). The CDR3 loop spans 13 amino acids. V lost 2 bases and J lost 4, with 7 bases in between.

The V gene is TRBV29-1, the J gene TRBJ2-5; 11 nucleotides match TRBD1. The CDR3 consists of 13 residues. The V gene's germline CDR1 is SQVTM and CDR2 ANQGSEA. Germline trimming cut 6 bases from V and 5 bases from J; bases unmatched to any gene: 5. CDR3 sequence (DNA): TGCAGCGTGGACAGGGGGCTGGAGGAGACCCAGTACTTC. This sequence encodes CSVDRGLEETQYF.

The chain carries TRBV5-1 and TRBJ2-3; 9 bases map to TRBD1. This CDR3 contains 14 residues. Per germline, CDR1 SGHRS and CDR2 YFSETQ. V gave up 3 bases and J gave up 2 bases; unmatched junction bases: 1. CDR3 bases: TGCGCCAGCAGCTGGGACAGGGTCACAGATACGCAGTATTTT. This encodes CASSWDRVTDTQYF. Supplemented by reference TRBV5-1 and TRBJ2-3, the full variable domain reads KAGVTQTPRYLIKTRGQQVTLSCSPISGHRSVSWYQQTPGQGLQFLFEYFSETQRNKGNFPGRFSGRQFSNSRSEMNVSTLELGDSALYLCASSWDRVTDTQYFGPGTRLTVL.

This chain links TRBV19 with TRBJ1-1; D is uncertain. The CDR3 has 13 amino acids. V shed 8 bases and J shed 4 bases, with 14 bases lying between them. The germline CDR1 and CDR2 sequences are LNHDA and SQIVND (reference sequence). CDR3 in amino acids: CASRLAGGTEAFF. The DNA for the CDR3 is TGTGCCAGTCGGTTAGCCGGAGGCACTGAAGCTTTCTTT.

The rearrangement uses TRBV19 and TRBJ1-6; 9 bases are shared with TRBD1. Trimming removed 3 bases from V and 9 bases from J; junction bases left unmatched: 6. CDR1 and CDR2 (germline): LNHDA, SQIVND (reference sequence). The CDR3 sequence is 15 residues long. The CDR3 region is CASSITGQGISPLHF. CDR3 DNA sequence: TGTGCCAGTAGTATTACGGGACAGGGAATTTCACCCCTCCACTTT.

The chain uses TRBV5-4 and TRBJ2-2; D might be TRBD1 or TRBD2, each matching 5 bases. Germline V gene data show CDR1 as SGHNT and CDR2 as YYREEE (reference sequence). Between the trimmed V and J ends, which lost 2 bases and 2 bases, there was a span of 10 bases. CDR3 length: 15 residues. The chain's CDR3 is CASSFPGRNTGELFF. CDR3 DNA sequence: TGTGCCAGCAGCTTTCCGGGACGTAACACCGGGGAGCTGTTTTTT.

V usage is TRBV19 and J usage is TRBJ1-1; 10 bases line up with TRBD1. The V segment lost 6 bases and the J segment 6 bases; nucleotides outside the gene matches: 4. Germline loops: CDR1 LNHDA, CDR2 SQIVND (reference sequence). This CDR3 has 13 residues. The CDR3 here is CASSRQGAAEAFF. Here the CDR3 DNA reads TGTGCCAGTAGCCGACAGGGGGCTGCTGAAGCTTTCTTT. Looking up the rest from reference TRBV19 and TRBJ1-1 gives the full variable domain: DGGITQSPKYLFRKEGQNVTLSCEQNLNHDAMYWYRQDPGQGLRLIYYSQIVNDFQKGDIAEGYSVSREKKESFPLTVTSAQKNPTAFYLCASSRQGAAEAFFGQGTRLTVV.

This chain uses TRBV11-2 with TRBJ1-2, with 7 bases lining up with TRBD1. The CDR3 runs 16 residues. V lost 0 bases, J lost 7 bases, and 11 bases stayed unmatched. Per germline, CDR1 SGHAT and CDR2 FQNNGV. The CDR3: CASSLDYSDRRPGYTF. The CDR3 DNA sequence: TGTGCCAGCAGCTTAGATTACTCGGACAGGCGACCTGGCTACACCTTC.

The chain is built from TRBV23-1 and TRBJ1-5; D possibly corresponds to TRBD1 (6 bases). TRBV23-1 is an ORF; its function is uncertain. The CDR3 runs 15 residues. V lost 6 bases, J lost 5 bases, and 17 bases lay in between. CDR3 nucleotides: TGCGCCAGCAGCCCCATCGGGGGCGCGGATCAGCCCCAGCATTTT. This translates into CASSPIGGADQPQHF.

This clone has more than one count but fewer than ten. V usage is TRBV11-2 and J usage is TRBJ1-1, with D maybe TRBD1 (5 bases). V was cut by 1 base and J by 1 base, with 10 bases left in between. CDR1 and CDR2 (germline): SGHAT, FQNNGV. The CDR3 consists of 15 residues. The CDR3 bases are TGTGCCAGCAGCTTAGCGTTGAGGGGGAACACTGAAGCTTTCTTT. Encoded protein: CASSLALRGNTEAFF.

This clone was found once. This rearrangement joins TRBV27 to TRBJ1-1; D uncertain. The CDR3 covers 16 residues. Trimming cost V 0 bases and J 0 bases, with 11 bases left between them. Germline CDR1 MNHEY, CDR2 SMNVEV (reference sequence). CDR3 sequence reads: CASSLSAGRMNTEAFF. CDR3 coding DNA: TGTGCCAGCAGTTTATCCGCGGGCCGCATGAACACTGAAGCTTTCTTT.